Each of the 32 T cell receptor beta chains below was sequenced from the same sample in a study of immune cell composition in non-small cell lung cancer. Clones were sequenced by immunoSEQ multiplex PCR, and TCRdb holds only the in-frame ones, with some missing. The data show about 3,100 clones, with around 70% seen just once and more than 4.5% held by the top ten. Normal lung was taken at the farthest possible site, at least 3 cm from tumour. What was sequenced was non-adjacent lung tissue. All receptors derive from a human donor with non-small cell lung cancer.

As DNA, the CDR3 is TGTGCCACCAGCAGAGACAGGGGACGCGAGCAGTACTTC. This sequence encodes CATSRDRGREQYF. This chain connects TRBV15 to TRBJ2-7, with D perhaps matching TRBD1 (6 bases). Germline V CDR1 and CDR2: LNHNV, YYDKDF (reference sequence). V was clipped by 0 bases and J by 6 bases, with 9 bases between them. The CDR3 length is 13 residues.

This clone was observed a handful of times. The V gene is TRBV7-8, the J gene TRBJ2-3, with TRBD1 identical over 10 bases. V lost 5 bases and J lost 4; bases outside the gene matches: 3. The CDR3 length is 14 residues. Germline CDR1 is SGHVS and CDR2 is FQNEAQ. The CDR3 reads CASSTGQGADTQYF. The CDR3 DNA sequence: TGTGCCAGCAGCACCGGACAGGGGGCAGATACGCAGTATTTT.

This chain connects TRBV11-3 to TRBJ2-7; D is possibly TRBD1 (5 bases). In germline, CDR1 is SGHNT, CDR2 YENEEA. Deletions cut 2 bases from V and 4 bases from J, with 15 bases between. The CDR3 runs to 15 residues. For the CDR3, the DNA is TGTGCCAGCAGCTTACAGGGCGCCCCATCTTACGAGCAGTACTTC. Its translation: CASSLQGAPSYEQYF.

The gene calls are TRBV7-6 and TRBJ2-1; D call uncertain. Per germline, CDR1 SGHVS and CDR2 FNYEAQ. V lost 1 base and J lost 8, with 9 bases in between. This CDR3 is 13 amino acids long. The CDR3 sequence is CASSLGVTHEQFF. The CDR3 nucleotides are TGTGCCAGCAGCTTAGGAGTTACCCATGAGCAGTTCTTC.

The count of this clone is one. The chain uses TRBV28 and TRBJ2-7; 11 nucleotides line up with TRBD1. Trimming removed 4 bases from V and 3 bases from J; junction bases left unmatched: 2. This CDR3 has 14 residues. Germline CDR1 MDHEN, CDR2 SYDVKM. The DNA of the CDR3 is TGTGCCAGCAGTTCCGGGACAGGGGGCTACGAGCAGTACTTC. It encodes CASSSGTGGYEQYF.

This clone is deemed medium-sized (0.01 to 0.1%). This rearrangement joins TRBV19 to TRBJ1-2, with D maybe TRBD1 (6 bases). The V and J ends lost 7 bases and 0 bases respectively, with 15 bases between them. The CDR3 has 15 amino acids. Germline CDR1 is LNHDA and CDR2 is SQIVND (reference sequence). CDR3 region: CASKSGAATNYGYTF. For the CDR3, the DNA is TGTGCCAGTAAGTCAGGGGCAGCAACTAACTATGGCTACACCTTC.

The chain joins TRBV2 to TRBJ1-2; 7 bases agree with TRBD1. The V gene's germline CDR1 is SNHLY and CDR2 FYNNEI. The CDR3 runs to 14 residues. V lost 5 bases, J lost 7 bases, and 10 bases stayed unmatched. The CDR3 DNA reads as TGTGCCAGCAGTCCGCGGACAGGCTTCAGTGGCTACACCTTC. This translates into CASSPRTGFSGYTF.

The rearrangement uses TRBV5-1 and TRBJ2-1; possible D gene TRBD1, 6 bases. The CDR3 sequence is 15 residues long. Germline values: CDR1 SGHRS, CDR2 YFSETQ. V shed 1 base and J shed 0 bases, with 8 bases lying between them. Written as DNA, the CDR3 is TGCGCCAGCAGCTTGTGGGGGCCCTCCTACAATGAGCAGTTCTTC. Protein: CASSLWGPSYNEQFF. The whole variable domain, remainder taken from reference TRBV5-1 and TRBJ2-1, is KAGVTQTPRYLIKTRGQQVTLSCSPISGHRSVSWYQQTPGQGLQFLFEYFSETQRNKGNFPGRFSGRQFSNSRSEMNVSTLELGDSALYLCASSLWGPSYNEQFFGPGTRLTVL.

V and J are TRBV27 and TRBJ2-7; 7 positions agree with TRBD1. The germline CDR1 and CDR2 sequences are MNHEY and SMNVEV (reference sequence). The trim removed 6 bases at V and 5 bases at J, leaving 13 bases unmatched. This CDR3 is built from 15 residues. CDR3 amino acids: CASRVGQAGMDEQYF. The CDR3, as DNA: TGTGCCAGCAGGGTTGGACAGGCGGGCATGGACGAGCAGTACTTC.

This clone was picked up a small number of times. The V call is TRBV2, the J call TRBJ1-5; D is uncertain. Germline CDR1 SNHLY, CDR2 FYNNEI. The CDR3 consists of 13 residues. V was trimmed by 6 bases and J by 4 bases, leaving 10 bases between them. CDR3 DNA sequence: TGTGCCAGCAGCTACAGTGAAAATCAGCCCCAGCATTTT. Translation gives CASSYSENQPQHF.

This clone showed up just a few times. This chain uses TRBV5-1 with TRBJ2-7, with D possibly being TRBD2 (6 bases). V was clipped by 4 bases and J by 2 bases, with 16 bases between them. The CDR3 totals 15 residues. The V gene's germline CDR1 is SGHRS and CDR2 YFSETQ. CDR3 region: CASSPGLTLAYEQYF. CDR3 sequence (DNA): TGCGCCAGCAGCCCGGGACTGACTTTAGCCTACGAGCAGTACTTC.

The rearrangement uses TRBV5-6 and TRBJ2-2; weak D call: TRBD2 (6 bases). Trimming stripped 3 bases from V and 4 bases from J, with 13 bases between. In germline, CDR1 is SGHDT, CDR2 YYEEEE. The CDR3 sequence is 15 residues long. The CDR3 here is CASSWWASATGELFF. Written as DNA, the CDR3 is TGTGCCAGCAGCTGGTGGGCTAGCGCCACCGGGGAGCTGTTTTTT.

The chain combines TRBV5-6 with TRBJ2-5; a possible D gene is TRBD1 (6 bases). Trimming took 4 bases from V and 2 from J, leaving 12 bases between them. Germline loops: CDR1 SGHDT, CDR2 YYEEEE. This CDR3 region has 14 residues. CDR3 sequence reads: CASSPGQIQETQYF. The CDR3 nucleotides read TGTGCCAGCAGCCCTGGACAGATACAAGAGACCCAGTACTTC.

This clone was detected only once. The chain recombines TRBV7-2 with TRBJ2-7; 10 bases match TRBD1. This CDR3 region has 15 residues. V shed 5 bases and J 6 bases; nucleotides not matched to a gene: 10. Per the germline V gene, CDR1 is SGHTA and CDR2 is FQGNSA. CDR3 in amino acids: CASSPGGGQGTEQYF. Here the CDR3 DNA reads TGTGCCAGCAGCCCAGGGGGGGGACAGGGGACCGAGCAGTACTTC.

This clone was observed a single time. V usage is TRBV21-1 and J usage is TRBJ1-1; the table assigns TRBD1, which was not confirmed against the DNA. TRBV21-1 has pseudogene status. The CDR3 has 12 amino acids. Here the CDR3 reads CASSKEGPEAFF. DNA of the CDR3: TGTGCCAGCAGCAAAGAGGGGCCCGAAGCTTTCTTT.

The chain has TRBV9 and TRBJ2-2; D possibly corresponds to TRBD1 (5 bases). This CDR3 spans 15 amino acids. Germline values: CDR1 SGDLS, CDR2 YYNGEE. The ends were cut back, 4 bases at V and 3 bases at J, with 13 bases in the middle. DNA for the CDR3: TGTGCCAGCAGCCTCAGGGTAGGGGACACCGGGGAGCTGTTTTTT. Protein product: CASSLRVGDTGELFF.

This rearrangement joins TRBV28 to TRBJ1-5; TRBD1 matches 9 bases. The junction had 9 bases not matched to a gene; V was cut back by 7 bases and J by 5 bases. From germline, CDR1 is MDHEN and CDR2 SYDVKM. CDR3 length: 15 amino acids. The CDR3 region has the DNA TGTGCCAGCACCCAGACAGGGGGAAACTATCAGCCCCAGCATTTT. Protein product: CASTQTGGNYQPQHF. Full variable domain (rest looked up from reference TRBV28 and TRBJ1-5): DVKVTQSSRYLVKRTGEKVFLECVQDMDHENMFWYRQDPGLGLRLIYFSYDVKMKEKGDIPEGYSVSREKKERFSLILESASTNQTSMYLCASTQTGGNYQPQHFGDGTRLSIL.

This clone was picked up a small number of times. This rearrangement joins TRBV5-8 to TRBJ2-2; D remains ambiguous. Germline V gene data show CDR1 as SGHTS and CDR2 as YDEGEE. The CDR3 length is 16 residues. Trimming left V 5 bases short and J 11 bases short, with 25 bases between. CDR3 coding DNA: TGTGCCAGCAGTTTCCCCAACAGTCGAGCTATTGGTGAGCTGTTTTTT. Amino acids: CASSFPNSRAIGELFF.

The rearrangement links TRBV29-1 to TRBJ1-1; 11 bases align to TRBD1. Germline V gene data show CDR1 as SQVTM and CDR2 as ANQGSEA. J lost 4 bases, V lost 7 bases, and 8 bases had no gene match. The CDR3 contains 14 residues. CDR3 coding DNA: TGCAGCGCCTTGGGACAGGGGGTTGCCACTGAAGCTTTCTTT. Its translation is CSALGQGVATEAFF.

This chain joins TRBV18 and TRBJ1-2; D is ambiguous. V gave up 1 base and J gave up 4 bases, with 13 bases separating them. The germline V gene encodes CDR1 KGHSH and CDR2 LQKENI. The CDR3 is 15 residues long. Written as DNA, the CDR3 is TGTGCCAGCTCACCACAGCGGCAGGCTGCCTATGGCTACACCTTC. This gives the protein CASSPQRQAAYGYTF.

The chain employs TRBV7-9 and TRBJ1-5; a possible D gene is TRBD1 (5 bases). This CDR3 is built from 14 residues. Germline loops: CDR1 SEHNR, CDR2 FQNEAQ (reference sequence). Trimming cost V 5 bases and J 1 base, with 9 bases left between them. The CDR3 DNA follows: TGTGCCAGCAGCGACGACAGAAGCAATCAGCCCCAGCATTTT. Protein sequence: CASSDDRSNQPQHF.

The CDR3 protein is CASSLVLGGATDTQYF. CDR3 in DNA: TGTGCCAGCAGCTTAGTGCTCGGGGGGGCCACAGATACGCAGTATTTT. The rearrangement uses TRBV7-2 and TRBJ2-3; 8 bases are shared with TRBD2. CDR3 length: 16 amino acids. Per the germline V gene, CDR1 is SGHTA and CDR2 is FQGNSA. V trimming: 1 base; J trimming: 2 bases; junction bases outside the gene matches: 5. Full variable domain (remainder filled in from reference TRBV7-2 and TRBJ2-3): GAGVSQSPSNKVTEKGKDVELRCDPISGHTALYWYRQSLGQGLEFLIYFQGNSAPDKSGLPSDRFSAERTGGSVSTLTIQRTQQEDSAVYLCASSLVLGGATDTQYFGPGTRLTVL.

A remark on this clone: Other DNA sequences from this sample encode an identical CDR3 as well. V gene TRBV18 combines with J gene TRBJ1-5; 8 positions match TRBD1. Germline assignment: CDR1 KGHSH and CDR2 LQKENI. Trimming cost V 3 bases and J 0 bases; bases outside gene matches: 4. The CDR3 spans 16 residues. This chain's CDR3 is CASSPDRADSNQPQHF. The CDR3 nucleotides read TGTGCCAGCTCACCGGACAGGGCTGATAGCAATCAGCCCCAGCATTTT.

This clone was seen only once. The rearrangement uses TRBV28 and TRBJ2-3, with a possible D match to TRBD2 (5 bases). CDR3 length equals 17 residues. The V end was cut by 5 bases, the J end by 2 bases, with 20 bases between. Germline V CDR1 and CDR2: MDHEN, SYDVKM. The CDR3 DNA is TGTGCCAGCAGTCCCTCCTCCCGGGATTCTCTCACAGATACGCAGTATTTT. Translation gives CASSPSSRDSLTDTQYF.

This chain uses TRBV11-2 with TRBJ2-3; 12 positions agree with TRBD1. V was clipped by 5 bases and J by 4 bases; unmatched bases: 7. The CDR3 is 16 residues long. Germline CDR1 reads SGHAT; CDR2 reads FQNNGV. CDR3 region: CASSTVGQGAPDTQYF. The CDR3 region has the DNA TGTGCCAGCAGCACAGTGGGACAGGGGGCCCCAGATACGCAGTATTTT.

The chain recombines TRBV7-9 with TRBJ2-7; D is perhaps TRBD1 (5 bases). Germline V CDR1 and CDR2: SEHNR, FQNEAQ (reference sequence). The CDR3 extends over 14 amino acids. V was pared by 5 bases and J by 3 bases, with 14 bases between. CDR3 amino acids: CASSTTEVGYEQYF. CDR3 DNA sequence: TGTGCCAGCAGCACGACAGAAGTTGGCTACGAGCAGTACTTC. The full variable domain, rest sourced from reference TRBV7-9 and TRBJ2-7, is DTGVSQNPRHKITKRGQNVTFRCDPISEHNRLYWYRQTLGQGPEFLTYFQNEAQLEKSRLLSDRFSAERPKGSFSTLEIQRTEQGDSAMYLCASSTTEVGYEQYFGPGTRLTVT.

This chain joins TRBV4-1 and TRBJ1-5; D is perhaps TRBD1 (5 bases). Germline V gives CDR1 MGHRA, CDR2 YSYEKL. V lost 3 bases, J lost 1 base, and 10 bases lay in between. The CDR3 has 15 residues. The CDR3 DNA follows: TGCGCCAGCAGCCAGATGGGGGGGAGCAATCAGCCCCAGCATTTT. It yields the protein CASSQMGGSNQPQHF.

The V call is TRBV4-2, the J call TRBJ2-2; 12 positions match TRBD1. The CDR3 length is 17 residues. Germline CDR1 reads LGHNA; CDR2 reads YNFKEQ. Trimming removed 4 bases from V and 4 bases from J; junction bases left unmatched: 7. The CDR3 region has the DNA TGTGCCAGCAGCCCTAACTTGGGACAGGGGGCCACCGGGGAGCTGTTTTTT. It specifies CASSPNLGQGATGELFF.

This chain links TRBV5-1 with TRBJ2-7, with TRBD2 matching 16 bases. J was trimmed by 6 bases and V by 4 bases; bases with no gene match: 10. Germline V lookup: CDR1 SGHRS, CDR2 YFSETQ. The CDR3 length is 17 residues. CDR3 in amino acids: CASSPGLAGGPWGEQYF. The CDR3, as DNA: TGCGCCAGCAGCCCGGGACTAGCGGGGGGGCCGTGGGGCGAGCAGTACTTC. Full variable domain (missing parts from reference TRBV5-1 and TRBJ2-7): KAGVTQTPRYLIKTRGQQVTLSCSPISGHRSVSWYQQTPGQGLQFLFEYFSETQRNKGNFPGRFSGRQFSNSRSEMNVSTLELGDSALYLCASSPGLAGGPWGEQYFGPGTRLTVT.

V usage is TRBV5-4 and J usage is TRBJ2-7; D is undetermined. V was trimmed by 1 base and J by 2 bases, leaving 10 bases between them. Per germline, CDR1 SGHNT and CDR2 YYREEE (reference sequence). This CDR3 is 14 amino acids long. The CDR3 coding sequence is TGTGCCAGCAGCTTGACAGCATCTACCTACGAGCAGTACTTC. Protein: CASSLTASTYEQYF.

The V gene is TRBV18, the J gene TRBJ1-1; possibly TRBD1 for D (6 bases). CDR1 is KGHSH and CDR2 is LQKENI in the germline V gene. V was trimmed by 4 bases and J by 0 bases, leaving 12 bases between them. The CDR3 loop spans 15 amino acids. CDR3 bases: TGTGCCAGCTCACTACCCAGGGGCGTGAACACTGAAGCTTTCTTT. Amino acid sequence: CASSLPRGVNTEAFF.

V usage is TRBV27 and J usage is TRBJ2-3; 8 positions match TRBD2. V lost 5 bases and J lost 5; bases outside the gene matches: 15. CDR3 length: 17 amino acids. CDR1 is MNHEY and CDR2 is SMNVEV in the germline V gene (reference sequence). CDR3 coding DNA: TGTGCCAGCAGTCGTACTCCCTTGTCAAGCGGGGGAGATACGCAGTATTTT. Translation: CASSRTPLSSGGDTQYF.